Listed here are 9 T cell receptor beta chains from one sample, sequenced in a study of cytomegalovirus exposure and HLA in healthy donors. The PCR employed 60 Vbeta primers together with 13 Jbeta primers. Sequenced by immunoSEQ multiplex PCR; TCRdb stores in-frame clones only, minus some. The sample lists about 180,000 clones, 75% to 85% occurring once. Sample: PBMCs. The receptors originated from a woman aged 25 to 39 in good health and CMV-seropositive.

This CDR3 reads CAISNRAGETQYF. CDR3 coding DNA: TGTGCCATTTCGAACAGGGCGGGAGAGACCCAGTACTTC. This chain connects TRBV28 to TRBJ2-5; D might be TRBD1 (6 bases). Germline-derived CDR1 and CDR2 are MDHEN and SYDVKM. V was clipped by 10 bases and J by 4 bases, with 16 bases between them. This CDR3 contains 13 residues.

The CDR3 nucleotides are TGTGCCAGTAGTATAGGCGGGCAGGGGCCTTACAATGAGCAGTTCTTC. Protein: CASSIGGQGPYNEQFF. This chain links TRBV19 with TRBJ2-1, with a tentative D call TRBD1 (6 bases). Deletions cut 1 base from V and 4 bases from J, with 14 bases between. The CDR3 has 16 amino acids. The germline CDR1 and CDR2 sequences are LNHDA and SQIVND (reference sequence).

V and J are TRBV7-9 and TRBJ1-2; D is uncertain. The germline gives CDR1 SEHNR, CDR2 FQNEAQ (reference sequence). This CDR3 contains 13 residues. The ends were cut back, 0 bases at V and 4 bases at J, with 6 bases in the middle. This CDR3 is CASSLAGLYGYTF. The CDR3, as DNA: TGTGCCAGCAGCTTAGCGGGCCTCTATGGCTACACCTTC.

The chain employs TRBV7-2 and TRBJ2-5; no firm D call. V dropped 1 base and J dropped 8 bases, with 17 bases sitting between them. The length of the CDR3 is 15 residues. Germline V gives CDR1 SGHTA, CDR2 FQGNSA. The CDR3 nucleotides read TGTGCCAGCAGCTTAGACCGCCTTCGCGCCCTCACCCAGTACTTC. Protein: CASSLDRLRALTQYF. The variable domain in full, completed from reference TRBV7-2 and TRBJ2-5, reads GAGVSQSPSNKVTEKGKDVELRCDPISGHTALYWYRQSLGQGLEFLIYFQGNSAPDKSGLPSDRFSAERTGGSVSTLTIQRTQQEDSAVYLCASSLDRLRALTQYFGPGTRLLVL.

This clone came up a few times. CDR3 nucleotides: TGTGCCAGCAGTGAAGCGGAGGGTTCGACTAATGAAAAACTGTTTTTT. This sequence encodes CASSEAEGSTNEKLFF. This chain connects TRBV6-1 to TRBJ1-4; D is undetermined. Germline V CDR1 and CDR2: MNHNS, SASEGT. The CDR3 sequence is 16 residues long. The V gene lost 0 bases and the J gene lost 2 bases, with 10 bases spanning the gap.

This chain connects TRBV19 to TRBJ1-2; D is uncertain. The CDR3 extends over 15 amino acids. Germline V gene sequence: CDR1 LNHDA, CDR2 SQIVND (reference sequence). The ends were cut back, 5 bases at V and 0 bases at J, with 13 bases in the middle. The CDR3 sequence is CASSPSFGANYGYTF. CDR3 bases: TGTGCCAGTAGTCCTTCCTTCGGAGCTAACTATGGCTACACCTTC.

V gene TRBV28 combines with J gene TRBJ2-1, with a tentative D call TRBD2 (5 bases). This CDR3 is built from 12 residues. V was trimmed by 3 bases and J by 10 bases, leaving 10 bases between them. The germline gives CDR1 MDHEN, CDR2 SYDVKM. CDR3 loop: CASSFFRREQFF. CDR3 coding DNA: TGTGCCAGCAGTTTCTTCCGGAGGGAGCAGTTCTTC.

The chain has TRBV18 and TRBJ1-5; perhaps TRBD1 as D (5 bases). Looked up from germline, CDR1 is KGHSH and CDR2 is LQKENI. This CDR3 comprises 17 residues. The V end was cut by 3 bases, the J end by 0 bases, with 15 bases between. Here the CDR3 DNA reads TGTGCCAGCTCACCTCTCTCCAGGGCCATTAGCAATCAGCCCCAGCATTTT. Its translation: CASSPLSRAISNQPQHF.

The chain uses TRBV6-1 and TRBJ1-4; D unclear. Germline loops: CDR1 MNHNS, CDR2 SASEGT. This CDR3 contains 13 residues. With 7 bases removed from V and 4 bases from J, the gap between germline ends came to 10 bases. CDR3 sequence: CASTITGNEKLFF. The CDR3 DNA reads as TGTGCCAGCACCATCACCGGTAATGAAAAACTGTTTTTT.